This T cell receptor beta chain was profiled in a study of cytomegalovirus exposure and HLA in healthy donors. Regarding the study as a whole: Later findings reportedly placed an Asian-associated ancestry cluster below the roughly 730-donor mean for N-insertions.

This PCR relied on a set of 60 Vbeta primers and 13 Jbeta primers. In the authors' methods: Counted up in a later analysis, unique TCR beta chains came to some 72 million, with around 10 million shared. Data came from immunoSEQ multiplex PCR; TCRdb stores just in-frame clones and leaves some out. V, J and clone size are those of that table, while D and trimming were read from the DNA. The sample has approximately 200,000 clones, 82% seen once. CDR3 length: 13 amino acids. J lost 10 bases, V lost 6 bases, and 10 bases had no gene match. The germline V gene has CDR1 MNHEY and CDR2 SVGAGI. On this clone itself: The antigen is unknown.

The chain has TRBV6-5 and TRBJ1-1, with 8 bases identical to TRBD1. The sample comprised PBMCs. The TCR was taken from a boy younger than 10 in good health and CMV-seronegative. The DNA of the CDR3 is TGTGCCAGCAGCTACGATAGACAGGGGAGAGCTTTCTTT. Its protein is CASSYDRQGRAFF.